This T cell receptor (beta chain) comes out of a study of blood T cell repertoires in COVID-19. For the study at large: Acute and convalescent COVID-19 samples came from the United States, Italy and Spain. From T cells, B-cell-depleted T cells, or PBMCs came the material, which was cDNA or gDNA.

In the source study's methods: Reference gene primer amplification yielded estimated nucleated cell counts. TCRdb keeps only in-frame clones here, not all; method: immunoSEQ multiplex PCR. V and J calls and clone size are those listed in that table; D and trimming were worked out from the DNA. The sample yields approximately 70,000 clones, 80% to 85% seen once. Germline CDR1 reads LNHDA; CDR2 reads SQIVND (reference sequence). The CDR3 has 13 amino acids. Trimming removed 10 bases from V and 4 bases from J; junction bases left unmatched: 6. This receptor was identified in a woman aged 55-69 years with acute or convalescent COVID-19. Sequencing input: peripheral blood. The chain employs TRBV19 and TRBJ1-1, with 10 bases lining up with TRBD1. CDR3: CATGQGESTEAFF. The DNA for the CDR3 is TGTGCCACCGGACAGGGGGAGAGCACTGAAGCTTTCTTT. Based on the CDR3 plus reference TRBV19 and TRBJ1-1, the full variable domain is DGGITQSPKYLFRKEGQNVTLSCEQNLNHDAMYWYRQDPGQGLRLIYYSQIVNDFQKGDIAEGYSVSREKKESFPLTVTSAQKNPTAFYLCATGQGESTEAFFGQGTRLTVV.